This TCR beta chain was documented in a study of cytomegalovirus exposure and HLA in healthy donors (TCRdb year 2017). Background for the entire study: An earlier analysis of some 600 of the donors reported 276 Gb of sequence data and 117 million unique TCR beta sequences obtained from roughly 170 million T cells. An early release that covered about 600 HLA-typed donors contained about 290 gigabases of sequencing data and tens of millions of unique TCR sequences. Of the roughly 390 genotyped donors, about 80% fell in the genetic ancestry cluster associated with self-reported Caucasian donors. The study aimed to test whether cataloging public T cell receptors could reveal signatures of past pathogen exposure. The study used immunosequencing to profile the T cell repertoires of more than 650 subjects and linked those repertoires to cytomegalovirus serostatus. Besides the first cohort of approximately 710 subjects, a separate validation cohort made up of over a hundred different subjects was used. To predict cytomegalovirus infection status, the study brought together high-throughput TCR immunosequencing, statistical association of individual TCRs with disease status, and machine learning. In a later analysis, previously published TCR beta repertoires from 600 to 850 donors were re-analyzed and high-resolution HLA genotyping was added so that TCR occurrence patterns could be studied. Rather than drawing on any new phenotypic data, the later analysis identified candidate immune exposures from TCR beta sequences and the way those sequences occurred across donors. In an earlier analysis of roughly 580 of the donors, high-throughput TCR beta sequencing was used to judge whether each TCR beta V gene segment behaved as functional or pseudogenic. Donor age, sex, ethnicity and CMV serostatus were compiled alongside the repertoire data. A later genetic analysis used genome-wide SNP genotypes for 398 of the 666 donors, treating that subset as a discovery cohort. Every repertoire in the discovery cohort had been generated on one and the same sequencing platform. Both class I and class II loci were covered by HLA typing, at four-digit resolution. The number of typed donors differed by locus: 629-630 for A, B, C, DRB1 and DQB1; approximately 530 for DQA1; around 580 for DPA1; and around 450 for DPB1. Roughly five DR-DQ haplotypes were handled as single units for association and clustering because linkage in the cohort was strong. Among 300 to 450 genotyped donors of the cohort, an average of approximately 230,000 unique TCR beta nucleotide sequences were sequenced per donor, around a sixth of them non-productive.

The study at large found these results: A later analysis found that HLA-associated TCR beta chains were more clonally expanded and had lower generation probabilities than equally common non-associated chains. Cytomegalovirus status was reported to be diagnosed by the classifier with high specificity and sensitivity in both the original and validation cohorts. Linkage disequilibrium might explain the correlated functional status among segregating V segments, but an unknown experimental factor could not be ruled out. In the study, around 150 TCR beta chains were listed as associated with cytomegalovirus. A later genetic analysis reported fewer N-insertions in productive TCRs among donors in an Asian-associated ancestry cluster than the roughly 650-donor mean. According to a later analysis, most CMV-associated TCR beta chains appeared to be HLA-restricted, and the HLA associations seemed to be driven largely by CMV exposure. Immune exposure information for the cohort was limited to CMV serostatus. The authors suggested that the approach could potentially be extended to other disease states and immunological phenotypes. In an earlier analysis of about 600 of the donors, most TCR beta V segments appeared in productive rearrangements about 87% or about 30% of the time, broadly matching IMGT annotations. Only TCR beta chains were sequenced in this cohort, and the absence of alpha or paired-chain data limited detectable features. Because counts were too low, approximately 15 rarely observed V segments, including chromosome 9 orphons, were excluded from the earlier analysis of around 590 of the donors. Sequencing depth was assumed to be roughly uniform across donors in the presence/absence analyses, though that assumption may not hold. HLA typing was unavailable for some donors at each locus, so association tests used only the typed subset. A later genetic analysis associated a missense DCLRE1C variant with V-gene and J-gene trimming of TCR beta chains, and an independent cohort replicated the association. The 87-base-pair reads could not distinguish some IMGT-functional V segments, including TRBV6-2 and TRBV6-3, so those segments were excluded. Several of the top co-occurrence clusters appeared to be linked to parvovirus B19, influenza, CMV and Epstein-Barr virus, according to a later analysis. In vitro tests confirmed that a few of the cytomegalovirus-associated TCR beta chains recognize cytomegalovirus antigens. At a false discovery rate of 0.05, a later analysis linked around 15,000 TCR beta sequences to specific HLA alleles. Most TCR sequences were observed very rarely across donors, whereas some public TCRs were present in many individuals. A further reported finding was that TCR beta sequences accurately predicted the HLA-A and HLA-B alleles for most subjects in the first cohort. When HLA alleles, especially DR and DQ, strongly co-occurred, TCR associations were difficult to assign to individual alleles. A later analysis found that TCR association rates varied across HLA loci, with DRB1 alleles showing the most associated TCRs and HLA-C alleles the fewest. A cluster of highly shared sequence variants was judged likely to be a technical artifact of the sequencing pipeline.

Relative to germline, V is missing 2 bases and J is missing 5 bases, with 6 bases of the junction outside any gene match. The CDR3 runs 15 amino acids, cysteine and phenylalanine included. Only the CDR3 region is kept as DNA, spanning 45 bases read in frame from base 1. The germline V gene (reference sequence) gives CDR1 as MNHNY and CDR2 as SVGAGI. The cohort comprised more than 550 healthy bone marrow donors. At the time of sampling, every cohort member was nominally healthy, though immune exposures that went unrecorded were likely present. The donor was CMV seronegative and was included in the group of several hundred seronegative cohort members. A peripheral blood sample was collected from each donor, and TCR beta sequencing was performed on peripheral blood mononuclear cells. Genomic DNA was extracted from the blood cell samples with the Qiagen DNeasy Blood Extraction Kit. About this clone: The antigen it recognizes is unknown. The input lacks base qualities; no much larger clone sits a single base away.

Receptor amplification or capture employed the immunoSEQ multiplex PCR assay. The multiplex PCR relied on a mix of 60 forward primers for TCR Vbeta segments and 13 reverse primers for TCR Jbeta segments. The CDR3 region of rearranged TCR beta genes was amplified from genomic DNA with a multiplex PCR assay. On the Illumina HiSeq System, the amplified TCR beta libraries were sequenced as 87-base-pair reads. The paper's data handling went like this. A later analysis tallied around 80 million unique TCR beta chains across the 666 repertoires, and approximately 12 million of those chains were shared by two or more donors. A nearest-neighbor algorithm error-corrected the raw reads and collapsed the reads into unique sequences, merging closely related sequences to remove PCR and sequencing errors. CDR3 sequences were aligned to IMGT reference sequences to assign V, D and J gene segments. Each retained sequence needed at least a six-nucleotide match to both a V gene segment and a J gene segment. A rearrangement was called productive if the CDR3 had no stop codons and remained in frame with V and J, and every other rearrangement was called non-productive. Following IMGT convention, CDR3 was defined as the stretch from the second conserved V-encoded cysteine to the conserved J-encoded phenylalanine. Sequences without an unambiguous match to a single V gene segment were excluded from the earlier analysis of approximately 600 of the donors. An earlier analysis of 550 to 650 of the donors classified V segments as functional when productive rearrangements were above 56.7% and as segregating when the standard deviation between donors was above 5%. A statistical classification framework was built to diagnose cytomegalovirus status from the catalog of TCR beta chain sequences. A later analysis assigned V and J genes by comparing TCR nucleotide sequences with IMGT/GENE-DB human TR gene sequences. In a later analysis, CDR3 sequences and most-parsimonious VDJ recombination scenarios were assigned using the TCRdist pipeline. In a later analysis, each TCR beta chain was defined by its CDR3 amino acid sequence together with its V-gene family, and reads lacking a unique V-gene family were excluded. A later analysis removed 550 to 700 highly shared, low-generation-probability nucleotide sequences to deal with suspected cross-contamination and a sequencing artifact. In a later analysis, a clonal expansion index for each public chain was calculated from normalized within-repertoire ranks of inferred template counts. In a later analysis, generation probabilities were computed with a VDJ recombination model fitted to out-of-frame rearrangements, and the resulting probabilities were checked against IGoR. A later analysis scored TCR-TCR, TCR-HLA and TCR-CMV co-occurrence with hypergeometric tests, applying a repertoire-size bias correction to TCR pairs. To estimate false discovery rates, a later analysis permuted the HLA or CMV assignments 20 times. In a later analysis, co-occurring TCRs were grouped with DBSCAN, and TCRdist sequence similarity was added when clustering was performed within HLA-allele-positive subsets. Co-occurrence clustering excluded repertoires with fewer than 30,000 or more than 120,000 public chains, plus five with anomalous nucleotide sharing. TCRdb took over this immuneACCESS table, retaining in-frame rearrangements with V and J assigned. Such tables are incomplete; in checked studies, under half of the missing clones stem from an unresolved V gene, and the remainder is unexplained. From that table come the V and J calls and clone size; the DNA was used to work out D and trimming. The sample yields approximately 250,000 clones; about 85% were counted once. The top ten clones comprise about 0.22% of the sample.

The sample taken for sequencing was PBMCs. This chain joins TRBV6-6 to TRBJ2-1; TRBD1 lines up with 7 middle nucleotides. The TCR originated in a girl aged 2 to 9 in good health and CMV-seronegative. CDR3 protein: CASSYDRAGDNEQFF. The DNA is TGTGCCAGCAGTTACGACAGGGCGGGTGACAATGAGCAGTTCTTC.